This entry is about one TCR beta chain. The CDR3 has 17 residues. Germline V gives CDR1 SGHDT, CDR2 YYEEEE. V dropped 4 bases and J dropped 1; count of bases not matched to a gene: 7. The record originates from a study of blood T cells in healthy people across ages. The second PCR ran about 6 to 12 cycles with a sample-barcoded 5' primer and J-beta primers. A 12-random-nucleotide template-switch adaptor tagged each cDNA molecule. Every sample returned 2.5 million or more CDR3-containing paired-end reads. One entry per CDR3 protein, called by TCRdb with MiXCR from the 5' RACE reads. The profile covers roughly 730,000 distinct CDR3 sequences, with approximately 53% appearing a single time and under 30% taken by the ten largest. Ten milliliters was the volume of peripheral blood drawn from each donor.

The receptor was isolated from a middle-aged man in good health. The V gene is TRBV5-6, the J gene TRBJ2-6, with 8 bases that match TRBD1. The specimen was blood. This chain's CDR3 is CASSPGQGTSGANVLTF. As DNA, the CDR3 is TGTGCCAGCAGCCCCGGACAGGGTACTTCTGGGGCCAACGTCCTGACTTTC.